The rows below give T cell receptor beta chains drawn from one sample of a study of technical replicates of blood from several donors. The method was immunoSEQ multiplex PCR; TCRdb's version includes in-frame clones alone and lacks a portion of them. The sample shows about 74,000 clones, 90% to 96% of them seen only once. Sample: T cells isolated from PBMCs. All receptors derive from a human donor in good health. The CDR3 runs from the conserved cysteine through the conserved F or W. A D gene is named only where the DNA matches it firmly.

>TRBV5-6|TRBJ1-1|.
CASSLTGGEAFF
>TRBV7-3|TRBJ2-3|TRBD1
CASSLKQGYTDTQYF
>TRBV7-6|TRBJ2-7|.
CASSWRSSYEQYF
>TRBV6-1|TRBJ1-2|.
CASSVADYYGYTF
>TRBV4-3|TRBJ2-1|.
CASSQAISGFSSYNEQFF
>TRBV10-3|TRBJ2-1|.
CAISELTGGWNEQFF
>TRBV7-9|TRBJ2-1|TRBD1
CASSHRDRGMNEQFF
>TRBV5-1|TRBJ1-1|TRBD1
CASSQDRAYTEAFF
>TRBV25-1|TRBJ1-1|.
CATAGVRGAQQVAFF
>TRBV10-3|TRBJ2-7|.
CAINGDTSYEQYF
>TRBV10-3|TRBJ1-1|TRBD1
CAISETGVNTEAFF
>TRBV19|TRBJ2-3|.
CASSMMAVTDTQYF
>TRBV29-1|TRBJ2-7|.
CSVRPGSSYEQYF
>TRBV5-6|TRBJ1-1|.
CASSLRGGGDGGAFF
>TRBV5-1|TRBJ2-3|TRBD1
CASNTNGQGQYF
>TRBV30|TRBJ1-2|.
CAWSVKGAFYGYTF
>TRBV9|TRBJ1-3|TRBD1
CASSVGGTGMSGNTIYF
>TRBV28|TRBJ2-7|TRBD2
CASTPSGPTWEQYF
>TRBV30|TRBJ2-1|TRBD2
CAWSQTSGSVYNEQFF
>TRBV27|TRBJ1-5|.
CASTSGISNQPQHF
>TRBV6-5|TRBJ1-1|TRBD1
CASSDRGQKFEAFF
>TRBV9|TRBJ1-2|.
CASSVASPSYGYTF
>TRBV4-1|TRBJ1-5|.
CASSQVGSGRPNQPQHF
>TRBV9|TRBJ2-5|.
CASSVGGQVWETQYF
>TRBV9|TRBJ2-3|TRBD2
CASSTRLASGDTQYF
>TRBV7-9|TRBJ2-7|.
CASSFTTGYEQYF